Listed here are 6 T cell receptor beta chains from one sample, sequenced in a study of T cells in women clearing cervical HPV infection. Sequencing was performed with immunoSEQ multiplex PCR; in TCRdb, only in-frame clones are kept and a portion is missing. Its table lists roughly 35,000 clones. The sample taken for sequencing was blood buffy coat. These receptors originate from a woman between 18 and 75 years old with a cervical HPV16 infection that either progressed to CIN3+ or cleared (not recorded which).

Concerning this clone itself: The read ends 3 residues shy of where the CDR3 ends; the end is completed using the germline J gene. This rearrangement joins TRBV6-1 to TRBJ2-3, with TRBD2 identical over 9 bases. The germline V gene has CDR1 MNHNS and CDR2 SASEGT. This CDR3 contains 14 residues. Losses at the gene ends were 1 base for V and 4 bases for J; bases not matched to a gene: 0. The chain's CDR3 is CASSEGGGADTQYF. Incomplete CDR3 DNA: TGTGCCAGCAGTGAAGGCGGGGGGGCAGATACG.

A remark on this clone: The read stops 3 residues short of the end of the CDR3; the missing end is completed from the germline J gene. V gene TRBV19 combines with J gene TRBJ2-7; D remains unclear. Germline V gives CDR1 LNHDA, CDR2 SQIVND (reference sequence). Trimming took off 3 bases at V and 5 bases at J, with 11 bases between the two ends. The length of the CDR3 is 13 residues. The CDR3 bases that were read are TGTGCCAGTAGTATTAACGCAGGCGACGAG. Translating gives CASSINAGDE. In full, the CDR3 reads CASSINAGDEQYF.

With respect to this clone: The DNA ends 3 residues before the CDR3 does, and the rest of the CDR3 is filled in from the germline J gene. The rearrangement links TRBV7-9 to TRBJ2-7, with 9 bases matching TRBD1. V shed 1 base and J 5 bases; nucleotides not matched to a gene: 3. The CDR3 length is 14 residues. In germline, CDR1 is SEHNR, CDR2 FQNEAQ (reference sequence). CDR3 DNA (partial): TGTGCCAGCAGCTTAGACAGGGGGCTTAACGAG. This sequence encodes CASSLDRGLNE. The entire CDR3 is CASSLDRGLNEQYF.

Worth noting for this clone: Read sequence stops 3 residues before the CDR3 end, and the germline J gene provides the missing end. This chain uses TRBV19 with TRBJ1-5; 12 bases agree with TRBD1. The junction had 5 bases not matched to a gene; V was cut back by 7 bases and J by 4 bases. CDR1 and CDR2 from the germline V gene are LNHDA and SQIVND (reference sequence). The CDR3 runs 15 residues. Here the CDR3 reads CASKGTGGGNQPQHF. Partial CDR3 DNA: TGTGCCAGTAAAGGGACAGGGGGCGGGAATCAGCCC.

Of note for this clone: The sequenced fragment ends 3 residues before the CDR3 boundary, so the rest is inferred from the germline J gene. The V and J genes are TRBV2 and TRBJ2-3; 14 bases agree with TRBD2. This CDR3 comprises 16 residues. CDR1 and CDR2 (germline): SNHLY, FYNNEI. The CDR3: CASRAGLAGGGETQYF. The DNA read from the CDR3 is TGTGCCAGCAGGGCTGGACTAGCGGGGGGTGGAGAGACG.

Partial CDR3 DNA: TGCAGTGCTCAATCGACAGGCACCCCGTCCCGTAAA. It translates to CSAQSTGTPSRK. The whole CDR3 protein is CSAQSTGTPSRKAFF. This chain connects TRBV20-1 to TRBJ1-1, with D possibly matching TRBD1 (6 bases). Read data end 3 residues before the CDR3 end; the end is taken from the germline J gene. Germline V gene sequence: CDR1 DFQATT, CDR2 SNEGSKA (reference sequence). There are 15 residues in the CDR3.